This T cell receptor (beta chain) emerged from a study of cytomegalovirus exposure and HLA in healthy donors. With 5 bases clipped from V and 7 bases from J, the junction kept 9 bases outside the gene matches. The CDR3 extends over 15 amino acids. Per germline, CDR1 MNHEY and CDR2 SVGAGI. The count of this clone is one. Its matching antigen is unknown. Study-level findings and limits: The listing of approximately 160 TCR beta chains classed them as cytomegalovirus-associated. According to a later analysis, TCR clusters from the first cohort tended to co-occur in the roughly 130 validation repertoires.

Repertoires were generated with immunoSEQ multiplex PCR, while TCRdb's copy carries only in-frame clones and drops some. The data hold 120,000 or so clones, with about 96% observed a single time. The chain has TRBV6-5 and TRBJ2-5; 11 nucleotides agree with TRBD2. Sample: PBMCs. This TCR came from a man between 18 and 35 years old in good health and CMV-seronegative. The CDR3 DNA sequence: TGTGCCAGCAGTCCGACTAGCGGGACTGCAGGGACCCAGTACTTC. This translates into CASSPTSGTAGTQYF.